This passage covers 4 T cell receptor beta chains from one sample sequenced in a study of T-cell reconstitution after alpha-beta-depleted transplantation in children. Using unique molecular identifiers, the investigators prepared the TCRbeta library. TCRdb ran MiXCR on the PCR reads and lists one entry per CDR3 protein. The sample records some 640,000 distinct CDR3 sequences, around a sixth being singletons. Here the sequenced sample was PBMCs from the stem cell graft donor, taken from the stem cell graft. The receptors originated from a human donor who donated a stem cell graft to a child with acute myeloid leukemia.

This clonotype has at least ten counts. J is TRBJ2-7 and V is TRBV20-1; D gene ambiguous. V lost 3 bases and J 7 bases, leaving 25 bases between the germline ends. Per germline, CDR1 DFQATT and CDR2 SNEGSKA (reference sequence). The CDR3 spans 16 residues. CDR3 in DNA: TGCAGTGCTAGGGGCCACTTCGAACTGGACCCCAGGGAGCAGTACGTC. Translation gives CSARGHFELDPREQYV.

The sample holds a few counts of this clonotype. The chain carries TRBV7-2 and TRBJ2-6; D ambiguous. V lost 3 bases and J lost 0, with 9 bases in between. Germline V gene lookup returns CDR1 SGHTA and CDR2 FQGNSA. The CDR3 consists of 16 residues. CDR3 in amino acids: CASSFRKSSGANVLTF. Here the CDR3 DNA reads TGTGCCAGCAGCTTCCGGAAAAGCTCTGGGGCCAACGTCCTGACTTTC.

The V and J genes are TRBV7-9 and TRBJ2-2, with a tentative D call TRBD1 (5 bases). The CDR3 runs to 15 residues. V was clipped by 5 bases and J by 6 bases, with 16 bases between them. The germline V gene encodes CDR1 SEHNR and CDR2 FQNEAQ (reference sequence). The CDR3 protein is CASSRDSLRSGELFF. The CDR3, as DNA: TGTGCCAGCAGCCGTGACAGTTTACGGTCCGGGGAGCTGTTTTTT. The whole variable domain, filled in from reference TRBV7-9 and TRBJ2-2, reads DTGVSQNPRHKITKRGQNVTFRCDPISEHNRLYWYRQTLGQGPEFLTYFQNEAQLEKSRLLSDRFSAERPKGSFSTLEIQRTEQGDSAMYLCASSRDSLRSGELFFGEGSRLTVL.

This rearrangement joins TRBV5-1 to TRBJ2-7, with no clear D. The CDR3 contains 12 residues. Germline values: CDR1 SGHRS, CDR2 YFSETQ. Trimming took off 7 bases at V and 0 bases at J, with 8 bases between the two ends. Written as DNA, the CDR3 is TGCGCCAGCGGTTATGACTCCTACGAGCAGTACTTC. Residues: CASGYDSYEQYF. Full variable domain (outside the CDR3, taken from reference TRBV5-1 and TRBJ2-7): KAGVTQTPRYLIKTRGQQVTLSCSPISGHRSVSWYQQTPGQGLQFLFEYFSETQRNKGNFPGRFSGRQFSNSRSEMNVSTLELGDSALYLCASGYDSYEQYFGPGTRLTVT.